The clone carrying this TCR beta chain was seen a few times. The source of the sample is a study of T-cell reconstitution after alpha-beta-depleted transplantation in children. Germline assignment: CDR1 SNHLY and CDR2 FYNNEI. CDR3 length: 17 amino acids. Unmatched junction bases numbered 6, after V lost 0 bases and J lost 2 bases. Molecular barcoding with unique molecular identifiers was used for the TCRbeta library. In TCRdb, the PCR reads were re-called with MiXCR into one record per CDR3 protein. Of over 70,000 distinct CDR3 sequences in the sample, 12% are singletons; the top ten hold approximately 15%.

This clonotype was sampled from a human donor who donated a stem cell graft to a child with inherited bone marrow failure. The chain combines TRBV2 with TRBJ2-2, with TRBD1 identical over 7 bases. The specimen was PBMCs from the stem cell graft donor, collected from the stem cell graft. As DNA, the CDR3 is TGTGCCAGCAGTGAAGCGACTTGGACAGGCAACACCGGGGAGCTGTTTTTT. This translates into CASSEATWTGNTGELFF.